This is a list of T cell receptor beta chains from one sample in a study of tumor-infiltrating lymphocytes in primary liver carcinoma. TCRdb re-derived calls from the multiplex PCR reads in MiXCR, one entry per CDR3 protein. The table includes approximately 73,000 distinct CDR3 sequences, 71% detected once. Sequences were obtained from liver tumor tissue from sampling region 4. Every receptor here comes from a woman aged 60 to 75 with primary liver carcinoma and hepatitis B virus infection. CDR3s include the opening cysteine and the closing phenylalanine or tryptophan. Fields, in order: V gene, J gene, CDR3 protein.

V gene: TRBV7-8; J gene: TRBJ2-2; CDR3 protein: CASIPIPGQGGSSNGELFF
V gene: TRBV11-2; J gene: TRBJ2-3; CDR3 protein: CASRTTAFCTDMQYF
V gene: TRBV11-2; J gene: TRBJ2-3; CDR3 protein: CVSSPGLASPDTQYF
V gene: TRBV29-1; J gene: TRBJ2-3; CDR3 protein: CSVKVLGRVGVGTDTQYF
V gene: TRBV6-2/TRBV6-3; J gene: TRBJ2-7; CDR3 protein: CTSTRESIPYEQYF
V gene: TRBV20-1; J gene: TRBJ2-7; CDR3 protein: CSARGGGRAGYEQYF
V gene: TRBV6-2/TRBV6-3; J gene: TRBJ2-1; CDR3 protein: CASSYSMLTGGNEQFF
V gene: TRBV19; J gene: TRBJ2-1; CDR3 protein: CASSMRLREDNEQFF
V gene: TRBV7-9; J gene: TRBJ1-2; CDR3 protein: CASSPVSYGYTF
V gene: TRBV11-2; J gene: TRBJ2-1; CDR3 protein: CASSLAGGSLGQFF
V gene: TRBV7-8; J gene: TRBJ2-6; CDR3 protein: CASSLAGGAGANVLTF
V gene: TRBV11-2; J gene: TRBJ1-6; CDR3 protein: CTSSLEQGSPLHF
V gene: TRBV12-3/TRBV12-4; J gene: .; CDR3 protein: CASSFLGARYSNQPQYF
V gene: TRBV12-3/TRBV12-4; J gene: TRBJ1-2; CDR3 protein: CANSSEQGTGNYGYTF
V gene: TRBV7-2; J gene: TRBJ1-2; CDR3 protein: CASSGPGPHYGYTF
V gene: TRBV6-6; J gene: TRBJ1-5; CDR3 protein: CPSSYPAGGNRPQHF
V gene: TRBV28; J gene: TRBJ2-7; CDR3 protein: CASSPRGGFYEQYF
V gene: TRBV6-1; J gene: TRBJ2-7; CDR3 protein: CASSAPDRASYEQYF
V gene: TRBV11-3; J gene: TRBJ1-5; CDR3 protein: CASSLDLGVAQPQHF
V gene: TRBV6-6; J gene: TRBJ1-5; CDR3 protein: CASRGTKQGINQPQHF
V gene: TRBV6-5; J gene: TRBJ1-5; CDR3 protein: CASNPSGQGAGKPQHF
V gene: TRBV11-1; J gene: TRBJ2-4; CDR3 protein: CTGSFPGISGTKNIQYF
V gene: TRBV7-9; J gene: TRBJ2-5; CDR3 protein: CASSLGRAQETQYF
V gene: TRBV5-6; J gene: TRBJ1-5; CDR3 protein: CTSSPGGDRGPQHF
V gene: TRBV12-3/TRBV12-4; J gene: TRBJ1-5; CDR3 protein: CASSHKGSDQPQHF
V gene: TRBV12-3/TRBV12-4; J gene: TRBJ2-2; CDR3 protein: CASRKQGNTGELFF
V gene: TRBV2; J gene: TRBJ2-3; CDR3 protein: CANFDRDTDTQYF
V gene: TRBV12-3/TRBV12-4; J gene: TRBJ2-3; CDR3 protein: CASSLVGDIDTQYF
V gene: TRBV5-4; J gene: TRBJ2-7; CDR3 protein: CASSVGQGGYEQYF
V gene: TRBV29-1; J gene: TRBJ2-2; CDR3 protein: CGAEQGGTGELFF
V gene: TRBV24-1; J gene: TRBJ2-1; CDR3 protein: CVTSVGNSGTLYNEQFF
V gene: TRBV11-2; J gene: TRBJ1-3; CDR3 protein: CASSSCPDRGPYSGNTVYF
V gene: TRBV12-3/TRBV12-4; J gene: TRBJ1-5; CDR3 protein: CASSFGQGGAVSNQPQHF
V gene: TRBV29-1; J gene: TRBJ1-2; CDR3 protein: CSVADTPNYGYTF
V gene: TRBV2; J gene: TRBJ2-4; CDR3 protein: CVSSDGSNLYF
V gene: TRBV12-3/TRBV12-4; J gene: TRBJ2-3; CDR3 protein: CASSLGRALDTQYF
V gene: TRBV6-6; J gene: TRBJ1-4; CDR3 protein: CASSYGAAREKPLF
V gene: TRBV29-1; J gene: TRBJ2-7; CDR3 protein: CSVEAQPYEQYF
V gene: TRBV5-1; J gene: TRBJ2-1; CDR3 protein: CVSGPRDPRHNEQFF
V gene: TRBV11-3; J gene: TRBJ2-7; CDR3 protein: CASSTRGKLPPYEQYF
V gene: TRBV4-1; J gene: TRBJ2-3; CDR3 protein: CASSQGLLSTDTQYF
V gene: TRBV12-3/TRBV12-4; J gene: TRBJ2-2; CDR3 protein: CASSSAANTGELFF
V gene: TRBV11-2; J gene: TRBJ2-3; CDR3 protein: CARRRDGADTQYF
V gene: TRBV12-3/TRBV12-4; J gene: TRBJ2-6; CDR3 protein: CASSSRRAVANVLTF
V gene: TRBV6-5; J gene: TRBJ1-6; CDR3 protein: CASSYSPTGGLSTLHF
V gene: TRBV20-1; J gene: TRBJ2-1; CDR3 protein: CSADYDRDGNEQFF
V gene: TRBV11-1; J gene: TRBJ1-1; CDR3 protein: CASSLQDRGQDTEAFF
V gene: TRBV6-5; J gene: TRBJ2-5; CDR3 protein: CASSFGGREETQYF
V gene: TRBV12-3/TRBV12-4; J gene: TRBJ2-7; CDR3 protein: CASSYHPYEQYF